The clone carrying this TCR beta chain is a singleton in its sample. What it binds is unknown. These data originate in a study of cytomegalovirus exposure and HLA in healthy donors. Study observations and caveats: The listing of roughly 160 TCR beta chains classed them as cytomegalovirus-associated.

There are 14 residues in the CDR3. V lost 4 bases, J lost 0 bases, and 9 bases lay in between. Germline assignment: CDR1 SGDLS and CDR2 YYNGEE. Primers included in the PCR were 60 Vbeta and 13 Jbeta primers. Sequencing used immunoSEQ multiplex PCR; TCRdb keeps in-frame clones, though not all of them. The table records 150,000 to 200,000 clones, roughly 70% of them present only once. This TCR was sampled from a woman aged 40 to 50 in good health and CMV-seropositive. Sequencing input: PBMCs. The V call is TRBV9, the J call TRBJ2-3; no clear D gene. This chain's CDR3 is CASSTSTSTDTQYF. DNA for the CDR3: TGTGCCAGCAGCACTTCAACTAGCACAGATACGCAGTATTTT. The entire variable domain, with the rest obtained from reference TRBV9 and TRBJ2-3, is as follows: DSGVTQTPKHLITATGQRVTLRCSPRSGDLSVYWYQQSLDQGLQFLIQYYNGEERAKGNILERFSAQQFPDLHSELNLSSLELGDSALYFCASSTSTSTDTQYFGPGTRLTVL.